A selection of T cell receptor beta chains follows, all from one sample in a study of shared clonotypes between healthy human individuals. TCRdb's copy holds only in-frame clones and misses some; the assay was immunoSEQ multiplex PCR. The sample lists about 2.3 million clones; about nine tenths were seen once. The sample comprised naive CD4+ T cells from PBMCs. The receptor source for this set is a man aged 18 to 29 in good health. Some clones in this sample may be carry-over from other donors' samples. Both conserved end residues are part of each CDR3. The D gene is left open where the match is weak. Size tells how often a clone was seen (once, few, many) or the class of an expanded clone, and some rows leave it out.

. | TRBJ1-1 | TRBV4-1 | . | TGCGCCAGCAGCCAAGAAGGACGCGCAGGATTGAACACTGAAGCTTTCTTT | CASSQEGRAGLNTEAFF
. | TRBJ2-2 | TRBV20-1 | . | TGCAGTGCTAGCCACGTTAGGGAGCTGTTTTTT | CSASHVRELFF
. | TRBJ2-1 | TRBV29-1 | TRBD2 | TGCAGCGCCCAGGGACTAGCGGGAGGTATTGATGAGCAGTTCTTC | CSAQGLAGGIDEQFF
. | TRBJ1-1 | TRBV5-1 | TRBD1 | TGCGCCAGCAGCACGGGACAGCACAACACTGAAGCTTTCTTT | CASSTGQHNTEAFF
. | TRBJ2-7 | TRBV11-2 | TRBD2 | TGTGCCAGCAGCCGGACTAGCGGGAGGGCAGGGTACGAGCAGTACTTC | CASSRTSGRAGYEQYF
. | TRBJ1-3 | TRBV7-8 | . | TGTGCCAGCAGCCCATTGGTTGTGGGAGCTGGAAACACCATATATTTT | CASSPLVVGAGNTIYF
. | TRBJ2-7 | TRBV5-1 | . | TGCGCCAGCAGCTTGTTTTCCGGCTACGAGCAGTACTTC | CASSLFSGYEQYF
once | TRBJ2-5 | TRBV5-1 | . | TGCGCCAGTTCGCCAAGTGGTATATCGGAGACCCAGTACTTC | CASSPSGISETQYF
. | TRBJ2-7 | TRBV2 | TRBD1 | TGTGCCAGCAGAGAGGACAGGGCCCCCTACGAGCAGTACTTC | CASREDRAPYEQYF
. | TRBJ1-1 | TRBV27 | TRBD1 | TGTGCCAGCAGTTTAAGGGTAGGGCGACAGACAGGGCCCACCCTTAAAGCTTTCTTT | CASSLRVGRQTGPTLKAFF
. | TRBJ1-2 | TRBV5-1 | . | TGCGCCAGCTCGAATACAAATAATTTCTATGGCTACACCTTC | CASSNTNNFYGYTF
. | TRBJ2-6 | TRBV30 | . | TGTGCCTGGAGTGGGGGACGGGGGCGTCTCTCTGGGGCCAACGTCCTGACTTTC | CAWSGGRGRLSGANVLTF
. | TRBJ1-3 | TRBV2 | . | TGTGCCAGCAGTCAGGGGCTGTCAAACACCATATATTTT | CASSQGLSNTIYF
. | TRBJ1-1 | TRBV6-5 | TRBD1 | TGTGCCAGCAAGAAGACAGGGTGGGACACTGAAGCTTTCTTT | CASKKTGWDTEAFF
. | TRBJ2-3 | TRBV7-9 | . | TGTGCCAGCAGCTTAGCGGAGCAGCAATACACAGATACGCAGTATTTT | CASSLAEQQYTDTQYF
. | TRBJ2-5 | TRBV7-9 | TRBD2 | TGTGCCAGCAGTCCCAGCGGGAGCGTAGAGACCCAGTACTTC | CASSPSGSVETQYF
. | TRBJ1-2 | TRBV29-1 | . | TGCAGCGGGAGGGGGATCTCTAACTATGGCTACACCTTC | CSGRGISNYGYTF
. | TRBJ2-7 | TRBV7-8 | TRBD1 | TGTGCCAGCAGCTGGACAGGGAACATCTACGAGCAGTACTTC | CASSWTGNIYEQYF
. | TRBJ2-1 | TRBV9 | TRBD1 | TGTGCCAGCAGCGTCCGTAGAGAAACCGGGACAGTACCCTCCTACAATGAGCAGTTCTTC | CASSVRRETGTVPSYNEQFF
. | TRBJ2-7 | TRBV18 | TRBD1 | TGTGCCAGCTCACCAACCGGGACAGGGGGCTACGAGCAGTACTTC | CASSPTGTGGYEQYF
. | TRBJ2-2 | TRBV28 | . | TGTGCCAGCAGCCGGGGGGAGCTGTTTTTT | CASSRGELFF
. | TRBJ2-7 | TRBV6-5 | . | TGTGCCAGCAGTCTCAGGAGCTCCTACGAGCAGTACTTC | CASSLRSSYEQYF
. | TRBJ2-3 | TRBV28 | . | TGTGCCAGCAGCCAGAGCCGACCCCGCACAGATACGCAGTATTTT | CASSQSRPRTDTQYF
. | TRBJ1-4 | TRBV9 | . | TGTGCCAGCAGCGTAGCCCCTAAATCCGATGAAAAACTGTTTTTT | CASSVAPKSDEKLFF
. | TRBJ1-1 | TRBV28 | . | TGTGCCAGCAGTCGGCCGAACACTGAAGCTTTCTTT | CASSRPNTEAFF
. | TRBJ2-7 | TRBV18 | . | TGTGCCAGCTCACCACCTAGGGGGGGGACCTACGAGCAGTACTTC | CASSPPRGGTYEQYF
. | TRBJ1-2 | TRBV28 | TRBD1 | TGTGCCAGCAGTTTACCCGGGACAGGGGTCTACACCTTC | CASSLPGTGVYTF
. | TRBJ1-4 | TRBV4-1 | TRBD1 | TGCGCCACGGGGACAGCAACTAATGAAAAACTGTTTTTT | CATGTATNEKLFF
. | TRBJ2-1 | TRBV5-1 | . | TGCGCCAGCAGCTTGGACCAGGGCCAGTTGGGGGACAATGAGCAGTTCTTC | CASSLDQGQLGDNEQFF
. | TRBJ2-4 | TRBV27 | TRBD2 | TGTGCCAGCAGTTTAAGACTAGCGGGAGGTTCGGCCAAAAACATTCAGTACTTC | CASSLRLAGGSAKNIQYF
. | TRBJ1-4 | TRBV28 | TRBD1 | TGTGCCAGCAGTTGGGGGCAAAGGACAGGGCGAGGGGAAAAACTGTTTTTT | CASSWGQRTGRGEKLFF
. | TRBJ1-1 | TRBV5-1 | . | TGCGCCAGCAGCTTCGACGGGCTGAACACTGAAGCTTTCTTT | CASSFDGLNTEAFF
. | TRBJ2-1 | TRBV28 | TRBD2 | TGTGCCATTAACCGCGGGAGCTCCTACAATGAGCAGTTCTTC | CAINRGSSYNEQFF
. | TRBJ2-5 | TRBV28 | . | TGTGCCAGCAGATTTCACGGGGGGGGGACAGCGGAGACCCAGTACTTC | CASRFHGGGTAETQYF
. | TRBJ2-3 | TRBV5-1 | TRBD2 | TGCGCCAGCAGCCCAGCGGGAGGTTGGGATACGCAGTATTTT | CASSPAGGWDTQYF
. | TRBJ1-1 | TRBV2 | TRBD1 | TGTGCCAGCGCAGACAGGGGCCCTGAAGCTTTCTTT | CASADRGPEAFF
once | TRBJ2-3 | TRBV9 | TRBD2 | TGTGCCAGCAGCCCGGGGGGGTTTAGCACAGATACGCAGTATTTT | CASSPGGFSTDTQYF